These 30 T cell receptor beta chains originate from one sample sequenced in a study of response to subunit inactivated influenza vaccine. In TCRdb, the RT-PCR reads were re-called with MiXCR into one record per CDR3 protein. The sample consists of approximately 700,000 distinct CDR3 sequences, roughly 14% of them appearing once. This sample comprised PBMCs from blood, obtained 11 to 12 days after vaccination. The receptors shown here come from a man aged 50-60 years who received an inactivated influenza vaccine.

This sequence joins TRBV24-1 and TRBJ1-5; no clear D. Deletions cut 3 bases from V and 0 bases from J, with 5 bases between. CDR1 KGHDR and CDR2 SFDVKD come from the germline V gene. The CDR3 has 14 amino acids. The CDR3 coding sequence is TGTGCCACCAGTGATCACGGTAGCAATCAGCCCCAGCATTTT. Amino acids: CATSDHGSNQPQHF.

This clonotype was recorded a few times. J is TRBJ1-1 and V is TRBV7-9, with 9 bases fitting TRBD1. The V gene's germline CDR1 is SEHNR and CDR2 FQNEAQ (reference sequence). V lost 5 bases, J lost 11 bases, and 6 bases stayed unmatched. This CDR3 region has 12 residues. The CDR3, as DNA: TGTGCCAGCAGCCTCGGACAGGGGACTGCTTTCTTT. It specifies CASSLGQGTAFF.

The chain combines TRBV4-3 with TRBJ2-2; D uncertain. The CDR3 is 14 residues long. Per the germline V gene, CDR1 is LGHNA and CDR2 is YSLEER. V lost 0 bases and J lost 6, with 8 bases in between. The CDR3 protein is CASSQDEGSGELFF. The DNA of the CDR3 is TGCGCCAGCAGCCAAGATGAAGGGTCCGGGGAGCTGTTTTTT.

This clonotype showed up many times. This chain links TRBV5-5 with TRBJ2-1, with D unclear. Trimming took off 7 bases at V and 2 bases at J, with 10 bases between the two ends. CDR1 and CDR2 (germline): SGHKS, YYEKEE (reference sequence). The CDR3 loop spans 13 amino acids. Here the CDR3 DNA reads TGTGCCAGCTCGGACGGTACCTACAATGAGCAGTTCTTC. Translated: CASSDGTYNEQFF.

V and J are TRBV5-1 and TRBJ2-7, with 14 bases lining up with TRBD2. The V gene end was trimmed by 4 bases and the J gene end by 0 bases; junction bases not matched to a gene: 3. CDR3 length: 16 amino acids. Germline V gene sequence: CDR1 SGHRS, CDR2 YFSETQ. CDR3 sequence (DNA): TGCGCCAGCAGCAGCGGGACTAGCGGGAGCTCCTACGAGCAGTACTTC. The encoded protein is CASSSGTSGSSYEQYF.

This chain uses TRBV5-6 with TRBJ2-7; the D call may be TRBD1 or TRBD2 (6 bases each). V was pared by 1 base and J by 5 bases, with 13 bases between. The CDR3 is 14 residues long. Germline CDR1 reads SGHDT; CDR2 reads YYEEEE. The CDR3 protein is CASSLFTGADEQYF. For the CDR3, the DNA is TGTGCCAGCAGCTTGTTTACGGGGGCAGACGAGCAGTACTTC.

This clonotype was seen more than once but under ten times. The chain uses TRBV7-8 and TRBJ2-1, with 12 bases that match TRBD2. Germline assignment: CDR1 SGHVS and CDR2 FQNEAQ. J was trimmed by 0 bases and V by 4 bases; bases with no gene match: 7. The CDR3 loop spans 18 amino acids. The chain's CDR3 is CASSYPGGLAGSYNEQFF. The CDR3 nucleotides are TGTGCCAGCAGCTACCCCGGGGGACTAGCGGGCTCCTACAATGAGCAGTTCTTC. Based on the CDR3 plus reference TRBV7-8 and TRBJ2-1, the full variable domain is GAGVSQSPRYKVAKRGQDVALRCDPISGHVSLFWYQQALGQGPEFLTYFQNEAQLDKSGLPSDRFFAERPEGSVSTLKIQRTQQEDSAVYLCASSYPGGLAGSYNEQFFGPGTRLTVL.

In DNA form, the CDR3 reads TGTGCCAGCTCACCAAACAGGGGTGGGAATCAGCCCCAGCATTTT. Protein product: CASSPNRGGNQPQHF. The V call is TRBV18, the J call TRBJ1-5, with 7 nucleotides matching TRBD1. Per the germline V gene, CDR1 is KGHSH and CDR2 is LQKENI. The CDR3 has 15 amino acids. V gave up 2 bases and J gave up 4 bases; unmatched junction bases: 5.

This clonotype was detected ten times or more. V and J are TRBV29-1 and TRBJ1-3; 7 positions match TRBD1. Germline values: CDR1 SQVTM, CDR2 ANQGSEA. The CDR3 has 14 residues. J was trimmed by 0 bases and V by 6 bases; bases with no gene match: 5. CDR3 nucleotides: TGCAGCGTGACCAGGGACAGCTCTGGAAACACCATATATTTT. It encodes CSVTRDSSGNTIYF.

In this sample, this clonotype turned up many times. The CDR3 nucleotides read TGTGCCAGCAGGGCCCAGGGATTGGGCAATCAGCCCCAGCATTTT. It is translated as CASRAQGLGNQPQHF. The chain has TRBV12-3 or TRBV12-4 and TRBJ1-5, with a tentative D call TRBD1 (5 bases). The CDR3 totals 15 residues. V was shortened by 6 bases and J by 2 bases, with 14 bases between the two germline ends.

The CDR3 is CSVKGPAEEKLFF. In DNA form, the CDR3 reads TGCAGCGTTAAGGGACCCGCGGAGGAAAAACTGTTTTTT. The J gene is TRBJ1-4, the V gene TRBV29-1, with D perhaps matching TRBD1 (5 bases). The CDR3 has 13 residues. Germline CDR1 is SQVTM and CDR2 is ANQGSEA. The V end was cut by 5 bases, the J end by 8 bases, with 15 bases between.

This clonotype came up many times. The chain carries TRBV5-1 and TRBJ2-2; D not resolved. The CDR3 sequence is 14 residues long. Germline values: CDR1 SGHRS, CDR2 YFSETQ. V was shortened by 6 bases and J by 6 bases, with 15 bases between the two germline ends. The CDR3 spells CASTTITGSGELFF. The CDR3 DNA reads TGCGCCAGCACCACCATCACCGGTTCCGGGGAGCTGTTTTTT.

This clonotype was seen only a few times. The DNA of the CDR3 is TGTGCCAGCAGCAGCCGGACAGGGTGTAATCTACTGCCCCAGCATTTT. Its protein is CASSSRTGCNLLPQHF. This sequence joins TRBV21-1 and TRBJ1-5; TRBD1 is the table's D call and was not checked against the DNA. TRBV21-1 is annotated as a pseudogene. This CDR3 spans 16 amino acids.

For the CDR3, the DNA is TGCAGTGCTAGTGGCGCGGGGGGGCAATTGGATACGCAGTATTTT. As protein: CSASGAGGQLDTQYF. The chain links TRBV20-1 to TRBJ2-3; the match to TRBD2 covers 9 bases. The V gene's germline CDR1 is DFQATT and CDR2 SNEGSKA (reference sequence). The J segment lost 6 bases and the V segment lost 3 bases, leaving 10 bases of the junction unmatched. CDR3 size: 15 residues.

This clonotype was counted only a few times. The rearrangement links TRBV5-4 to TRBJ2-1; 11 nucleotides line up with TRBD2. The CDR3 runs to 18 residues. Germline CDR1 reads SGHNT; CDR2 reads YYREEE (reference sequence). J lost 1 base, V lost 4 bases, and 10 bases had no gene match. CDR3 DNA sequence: TGTGCCAGCAGCGACACCCTTCTAGCGGGAGGTTCCTACAATGAGCAGTTCTTC. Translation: CASSDTLLAGGSYNEQFF.

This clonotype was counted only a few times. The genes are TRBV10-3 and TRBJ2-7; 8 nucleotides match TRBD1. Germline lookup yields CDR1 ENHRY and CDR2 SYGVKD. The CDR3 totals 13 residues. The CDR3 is CALSGQDTYEQYF. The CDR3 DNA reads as TGTGCTCTGTCGGGACAGGATACCTACGAGCAGTACTTC.

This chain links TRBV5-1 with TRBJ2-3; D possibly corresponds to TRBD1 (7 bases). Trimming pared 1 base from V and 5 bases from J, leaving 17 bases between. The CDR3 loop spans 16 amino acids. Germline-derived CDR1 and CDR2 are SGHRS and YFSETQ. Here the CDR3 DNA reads TGCGCCAGCAGCTTGTCTGGGGCAGGGGGAGGAGATACGCAGTATTTT. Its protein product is CASSLSGAGGGDTQYF.

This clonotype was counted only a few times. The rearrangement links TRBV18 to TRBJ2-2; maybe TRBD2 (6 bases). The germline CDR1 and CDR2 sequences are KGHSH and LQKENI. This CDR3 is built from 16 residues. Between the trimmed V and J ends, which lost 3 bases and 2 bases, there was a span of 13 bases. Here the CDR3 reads CASSPFLGSNTGELFF. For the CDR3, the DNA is TGTGCCAGCTCACCGTTTCTCGGGAGTAACACCGGGGAGCTGTTTTTT.

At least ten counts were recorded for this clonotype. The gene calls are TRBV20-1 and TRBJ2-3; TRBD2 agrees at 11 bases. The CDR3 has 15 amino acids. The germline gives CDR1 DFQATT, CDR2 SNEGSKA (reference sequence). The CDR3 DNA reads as TGCAGCTACTCTCCGGGACTAGCGGGCACAGATACGCAGTATTTT. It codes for CSYSPGLAGTDTQYF.

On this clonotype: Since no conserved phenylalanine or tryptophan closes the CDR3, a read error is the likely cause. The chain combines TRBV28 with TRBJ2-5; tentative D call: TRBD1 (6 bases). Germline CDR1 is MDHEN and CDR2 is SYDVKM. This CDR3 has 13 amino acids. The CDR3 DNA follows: TGTGACAGCAGTTTTCCCTCACCAGGGGCCCAGTACTTA. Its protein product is CDSSFPSPGAQYL.

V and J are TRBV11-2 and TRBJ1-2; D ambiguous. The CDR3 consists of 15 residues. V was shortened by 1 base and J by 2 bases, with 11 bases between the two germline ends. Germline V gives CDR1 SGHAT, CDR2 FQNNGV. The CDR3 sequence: CASSLARASNYGYTF. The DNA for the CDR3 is TGTGCCAGCAGCTTAGCCCGGGCTTCAAACTATGGCTACACCTTC.

CDR3: CASSFERKDTQYF. The CDR3, as DNA: TGTGCCAGCAGCTTCGAGCGGAAAGATACGCAGTATTTT. The gene calls are TRBV7-2 and TRBJ2-3; D is perhaps TRBD2 (5 bases). The V gene's germline CDR1 is SGHTA and CDR2 FQGNSA. The CDR3 totals 13 residues. Trimming took 3 bases from V and 5 from J, leaving 9 bases between them. The complete variable domain, with remaining parts taken from reference TRBV7-2 and TRBJ2-3, reads GAGVSQSPSNKVTEKGKDVELRCDPISGHTALYWYRQSLGQGLEFLIYFQGNSAPDKSGLPSDRFSAERTGGSVSTLTIQRTQQEDSAVYLCASSFERKDTQYFGPGTRLTVL.

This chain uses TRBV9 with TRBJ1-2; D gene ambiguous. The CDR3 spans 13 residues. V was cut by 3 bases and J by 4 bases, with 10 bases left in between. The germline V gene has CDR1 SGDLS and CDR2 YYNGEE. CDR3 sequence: CASSESVGYGYTF. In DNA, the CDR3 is TGTGCCAGCAGCGAGAGTGTCGGCTATGGCTACACCTTC. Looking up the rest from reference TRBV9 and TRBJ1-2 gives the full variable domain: DSGVTQTPKHLITATGQRVTLRCSPRSGDLSVYWYQQSLDQGLQFLIQYYNGEERAKGNILERFSAQQFPDLHSELNLSSLELGDSALYFCASSESVGYGYTFGSGTRLTVV.

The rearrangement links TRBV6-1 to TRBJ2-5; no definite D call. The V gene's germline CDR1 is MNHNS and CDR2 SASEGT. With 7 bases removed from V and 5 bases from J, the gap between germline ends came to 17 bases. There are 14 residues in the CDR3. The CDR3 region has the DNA TGTGCCAGCACCCCCTTGACTTCCAGGGAGACCCAGTACTTC. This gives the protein CASTPLTSRETQYF.

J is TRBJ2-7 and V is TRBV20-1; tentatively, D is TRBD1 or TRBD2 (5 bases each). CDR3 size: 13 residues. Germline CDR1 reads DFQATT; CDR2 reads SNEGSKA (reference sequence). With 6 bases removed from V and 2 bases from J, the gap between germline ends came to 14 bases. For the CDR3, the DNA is TGCAGTGCCTCCGGGACGTCGACCTACGAGCAGTACTTC. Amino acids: CSASGTSTYEQYF.

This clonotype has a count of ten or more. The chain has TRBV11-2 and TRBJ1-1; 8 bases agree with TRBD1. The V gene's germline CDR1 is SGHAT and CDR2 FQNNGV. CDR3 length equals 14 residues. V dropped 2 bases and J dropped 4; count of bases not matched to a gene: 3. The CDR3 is CASSLSRGPTEAFF. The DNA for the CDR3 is TGTGCCAGCAGCTTATCCAGGGGGCCCACTGAAGCTTTCTTT.

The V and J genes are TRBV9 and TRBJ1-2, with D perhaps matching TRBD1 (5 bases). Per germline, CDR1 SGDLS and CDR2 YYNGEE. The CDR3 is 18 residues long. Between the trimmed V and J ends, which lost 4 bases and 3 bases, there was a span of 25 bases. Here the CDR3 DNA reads TGTGCCAGCAGCACTATGAGGGGAACGGCCTCGTGGGACTATGGCTACACCTTC. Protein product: CASSTMRGTASWDYGYTF.

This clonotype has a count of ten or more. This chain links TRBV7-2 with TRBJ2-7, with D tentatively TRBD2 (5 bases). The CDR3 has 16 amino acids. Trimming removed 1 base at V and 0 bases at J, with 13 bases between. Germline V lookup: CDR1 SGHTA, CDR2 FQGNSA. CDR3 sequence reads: CASSLEASLSSYEQYF. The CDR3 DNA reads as TGTGCCAGCAGCTTAGAGGCTAGCCTGAGCTCCTACGAGCAGTACTTC.

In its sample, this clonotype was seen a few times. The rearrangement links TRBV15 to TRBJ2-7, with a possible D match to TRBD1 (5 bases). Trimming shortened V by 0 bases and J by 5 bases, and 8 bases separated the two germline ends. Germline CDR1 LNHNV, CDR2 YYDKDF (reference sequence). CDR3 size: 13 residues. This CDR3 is CATSRDRVHEQYF. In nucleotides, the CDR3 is TGTGCCACCAGCAGAGACAGGGTCCACGAGCAGTACTTC.

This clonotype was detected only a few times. The DNA of the CDR3 is TGTGCCAGCAGGCTAACCACGGGGCAGAACACTGAAGCTTTCTTT. Amino acids: CASRLTTGQNTEAFF. The chain couples TRBV6-1 to TRBJ1-1; the D gene is possibly TRBD1 (5 bases). Germline V gene sequence: CDR1 MNHNS, CDR2 SASEGT. This CDR3 has 15 residues. V lost 6 bases and J 1 base, leaving 15 bases between the germline ends.